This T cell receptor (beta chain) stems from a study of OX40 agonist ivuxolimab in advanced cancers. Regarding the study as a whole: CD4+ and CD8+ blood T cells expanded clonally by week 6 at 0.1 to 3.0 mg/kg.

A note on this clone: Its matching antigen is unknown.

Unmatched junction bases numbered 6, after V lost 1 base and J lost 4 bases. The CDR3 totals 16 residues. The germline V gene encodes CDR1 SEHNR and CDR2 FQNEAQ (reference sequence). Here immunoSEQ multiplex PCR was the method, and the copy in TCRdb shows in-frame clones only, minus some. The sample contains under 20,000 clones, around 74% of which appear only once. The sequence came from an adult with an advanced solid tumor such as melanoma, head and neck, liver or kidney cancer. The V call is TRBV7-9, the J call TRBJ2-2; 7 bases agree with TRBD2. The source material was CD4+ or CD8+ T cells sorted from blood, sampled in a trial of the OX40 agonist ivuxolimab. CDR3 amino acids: CASSLVRDYPTGELFF. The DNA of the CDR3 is TGTGCCAGCAGCTTAGTCCGGGACTACCCCACCGGGGAGCTGTTTTTT. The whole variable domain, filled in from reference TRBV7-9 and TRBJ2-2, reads DTGVSQNPRHKITKRGQNVTFRCDPISEHNRLYWYRQTLGQGPEFLTYFQNEAQLEKSRLLSDRFSAERPKGSFSTLEIQRTEQGDSAMYLCASSLVRDYPTGELFFGEGSRLTVL.